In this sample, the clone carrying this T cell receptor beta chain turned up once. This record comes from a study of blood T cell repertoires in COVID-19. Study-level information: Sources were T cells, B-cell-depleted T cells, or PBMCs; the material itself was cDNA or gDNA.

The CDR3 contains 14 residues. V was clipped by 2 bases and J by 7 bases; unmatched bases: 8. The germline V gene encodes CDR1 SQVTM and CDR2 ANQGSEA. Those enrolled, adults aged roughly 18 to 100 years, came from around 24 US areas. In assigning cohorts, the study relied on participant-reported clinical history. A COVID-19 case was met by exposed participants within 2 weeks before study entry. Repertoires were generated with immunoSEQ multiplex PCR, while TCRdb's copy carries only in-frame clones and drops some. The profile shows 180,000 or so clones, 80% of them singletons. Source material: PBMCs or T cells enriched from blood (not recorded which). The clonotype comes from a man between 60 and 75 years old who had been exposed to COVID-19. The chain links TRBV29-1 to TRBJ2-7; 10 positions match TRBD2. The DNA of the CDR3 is TGCAGCGTTGAAACAGCTAGCGGGAGCGGGGAGCAGTACTTC. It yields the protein CSVETASGSGEQYF.